This T cell receptor beta chain was retrieved from a study of T cell responses to AZD1222 COVID-19 vaccine. In its sample, this clone was seen once. Only in-frame clones appear in the TCRdb table, and some are missing; sequencing was by immunoSEQ multiplex PCR. The table shows about 180,000 clones, with around nine tenths occurring only once. V was trimmed by 1 base and J by 4 bases, leaving 10 bases between them. Per germline, CDR1 MNHEY and CDR2 SMNVEV (reference sequence). This CDR3 spans 15 amino acids. The gene calls are TRBV27 and TRBJ2-2, with D maybe TRBD2 (5 bases). Source: peripheral blood, taken 28 days after the second AZD1222 dose. This TCR came from an adult who received the AZD1222 COVID-19 vaccine. The chain's CDR3 is CASSLWRLTTGELFF. CDR3 DNA: TGTGCCAGCAGTTTATGGAGGCTGACCACCGGGGAGCTGTTTTTT.